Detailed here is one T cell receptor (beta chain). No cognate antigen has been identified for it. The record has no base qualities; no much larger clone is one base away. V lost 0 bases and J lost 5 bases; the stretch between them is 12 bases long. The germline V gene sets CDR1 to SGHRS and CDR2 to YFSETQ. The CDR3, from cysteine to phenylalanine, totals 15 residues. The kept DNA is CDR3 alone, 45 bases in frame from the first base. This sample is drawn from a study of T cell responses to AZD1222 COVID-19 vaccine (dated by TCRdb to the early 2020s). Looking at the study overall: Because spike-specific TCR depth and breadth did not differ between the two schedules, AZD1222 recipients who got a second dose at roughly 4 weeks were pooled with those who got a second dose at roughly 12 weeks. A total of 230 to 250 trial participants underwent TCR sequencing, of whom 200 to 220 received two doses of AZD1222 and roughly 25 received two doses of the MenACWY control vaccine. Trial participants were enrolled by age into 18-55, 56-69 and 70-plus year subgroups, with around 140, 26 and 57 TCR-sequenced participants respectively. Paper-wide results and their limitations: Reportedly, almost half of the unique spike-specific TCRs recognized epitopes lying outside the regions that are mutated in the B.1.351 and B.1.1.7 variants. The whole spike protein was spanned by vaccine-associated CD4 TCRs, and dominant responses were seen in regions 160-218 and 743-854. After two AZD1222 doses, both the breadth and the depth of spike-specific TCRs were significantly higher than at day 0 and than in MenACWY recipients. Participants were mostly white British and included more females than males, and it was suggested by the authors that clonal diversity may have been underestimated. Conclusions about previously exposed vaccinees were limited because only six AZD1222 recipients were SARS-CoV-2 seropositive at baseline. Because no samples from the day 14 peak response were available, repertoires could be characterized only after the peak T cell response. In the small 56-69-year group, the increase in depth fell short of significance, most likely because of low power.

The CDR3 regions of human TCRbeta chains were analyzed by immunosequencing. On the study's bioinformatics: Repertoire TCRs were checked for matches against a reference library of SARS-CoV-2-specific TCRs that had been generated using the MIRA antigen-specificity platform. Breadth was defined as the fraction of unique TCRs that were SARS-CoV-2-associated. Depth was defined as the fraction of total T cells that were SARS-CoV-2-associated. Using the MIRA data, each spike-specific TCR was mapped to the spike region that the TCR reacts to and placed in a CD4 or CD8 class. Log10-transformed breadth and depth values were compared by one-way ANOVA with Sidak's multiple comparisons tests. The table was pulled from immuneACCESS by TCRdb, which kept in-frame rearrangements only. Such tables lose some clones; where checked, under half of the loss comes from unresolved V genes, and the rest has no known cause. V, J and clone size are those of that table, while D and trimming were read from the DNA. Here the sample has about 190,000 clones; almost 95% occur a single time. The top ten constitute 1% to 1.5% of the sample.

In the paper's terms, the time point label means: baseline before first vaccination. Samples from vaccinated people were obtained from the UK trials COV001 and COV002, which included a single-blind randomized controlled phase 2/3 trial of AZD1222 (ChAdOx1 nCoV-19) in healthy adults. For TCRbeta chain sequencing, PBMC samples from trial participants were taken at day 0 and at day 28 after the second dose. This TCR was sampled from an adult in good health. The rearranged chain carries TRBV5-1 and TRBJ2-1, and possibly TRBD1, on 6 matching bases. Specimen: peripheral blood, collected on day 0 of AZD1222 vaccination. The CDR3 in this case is CASSLVRQGNNEQFF. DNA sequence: TGCGCCAGCAGCTTGGTGCGGCAGGGGAACAATGAGCAGTTCTTC.